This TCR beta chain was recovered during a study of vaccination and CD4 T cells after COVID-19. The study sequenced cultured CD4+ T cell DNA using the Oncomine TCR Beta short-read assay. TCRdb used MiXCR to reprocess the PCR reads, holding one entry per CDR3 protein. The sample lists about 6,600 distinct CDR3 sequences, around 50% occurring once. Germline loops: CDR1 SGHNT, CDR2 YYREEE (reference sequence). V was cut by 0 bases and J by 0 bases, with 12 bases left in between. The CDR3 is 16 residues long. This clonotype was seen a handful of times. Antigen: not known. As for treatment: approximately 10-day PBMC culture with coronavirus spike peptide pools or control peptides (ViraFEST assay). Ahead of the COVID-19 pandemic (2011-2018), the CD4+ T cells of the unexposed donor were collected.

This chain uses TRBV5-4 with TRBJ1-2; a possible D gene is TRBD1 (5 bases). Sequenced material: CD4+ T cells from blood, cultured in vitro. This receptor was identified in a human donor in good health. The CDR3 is CASSLDAGRANYGYTF. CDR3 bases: TGTGCCAGCAGCTTGGATGCAGGGAGGGCTAACTATGGCTACACCTTC.